This TCR beta chain was captured in a study of shared clonotypes between healthy human individuals. Caucasian adults living in Nashville, Tennessee, provided all samples. Comments on this clone: The target antigen is unknown. Its ends do not fully match the called genes, so a read error is possible.

Study conclusions and caveats: Sharing across a few donors was seen in approximately 5.2% of naive CD4 clonotypes. Among non-shared clonotypes, generation probabilities were lower than among those shared by all four donors.

The method was immunoSEQ multiplex PCR; TCRdb's version includes in-frame clones alone and lacks a portion of them. The sample carries around 1.4 million clones, approximately 98.5% recorded once. The germline V gene has CDR1 SSHAT and CDR2 FNYEAQ (reference sequence). The CDR3 extends over 12 amino acids. This clonotype was sampled from a man aged 30 to 39 in good health. This chain uses TRBV7-7 with TRBJ2-5; no firm D call. Specimen: naive CD4+ T cells sorted from blood. Subset in this sample: CD45RA+ positively selected. For the CDR3, the DNA is TGTGCTAGCAGCTACGCCGGAGAGACCCAGTACTTC. This translates into CASSYAGETQYF.